This T cell receptor (beta chain) was sequenced during a study of shared clonotypes between healthy human individuals. Study-wide results and caveats: The generation probabilities recorded for non-shared clonotypes fell below those of clonotypes shared by all four donors. An effect of sequencing depth on clonotype sharing among donors was expected.

A note on this clone: Its antigen is unknown. Different DNA sequences within this sample yield the same CDR3.

Produced via immunoSEQ multiplex PCR; TCRdb's table is partial and in-frame only. The sample shows nearly 750,000 clones, roughly two thirds of them seen only once. Sequencing input: memory CD4+ T cells sorted from blood. The subset is: CD45RA-negative fraction. This clonotype was sampled from a young woman in good health.

The CDR3 is CASSLADTQYF. CDR3 in DNA: TGCGCCAGCAGCTTGGCAGATACGCAGTATTTT. V is TRBV5-1 and J is TRBJ2-3; D gene ambiguous. The CDR3 length is 11 residues. V was trimmed by 0 bases and J by 4 bases, leaving 0 bases between them. Germline V gene lookup returns CDR1 SGHRS and CDR2 YFSETQ.